This T cell receptor beta chain emerged from a study of technical replicates of blood from several donors. Assay used: immunoSEQ multiplex PCR; TCRdb lists only in-frame clones, some missing. The repertoire holds around 92,000 clones, with about 96% as singletons. Unmatched junction bases numbered 7, after V lost 4 bases and J lost 4 bases. Germline assignment: CDR1 MNHEY and CDR2 SMNVEV (reference sequence). CDR3 size: 15 residues. The source is a human donor in good health. The J gene is TRBJ2-1, the V gene TRBV27; 7 bases line up with TRBD2. Sequenced sample: T cells isolated from PBMCs. The CDR3, as DNA: TGTGCCAGCAGTTCAACAAGCGGGGCATACAATGAGCAGTTCTTC. It encodes CASSSTSGAYNEQFF.